This TCR beta chain came from a study of blood T cell repertoires in COVID-19 (dated by TCRdb to the early 2020s). Regarding the complete study: Collaborator samples came from the United States, Italy and Spain and covered acute and convalescent phases of COVID-19. Where available, HLA class I and class II types were obtained from metadata supplied by the sample provider rather than from assay-based typing. The sample metadata nearly always contained a de-identified subject ID, COVID-19 status, age in years and sex. The dataset comprised deeply sampled blood TCRbeta repertoires from subjects exposed to, actively infected with, or recovered from COVID-19. The prospective study material was composed of cDNA or gDNA derived from T cells, B-cell-depleted T cells, or PBMCs. The repertoires were released in a freely available public database meant as a resource for research on the immune response to SARS-CoV-2. Samples were obtained from the ongoing ImmuneRACE study (first 160 participants) and from about 1,300 subjects provided by 6 global collaborators. Overall study results and their limits: How much clinical and demographic metadata was included differed by source and by participant, and the metadata was provided uncurated.

TCRbeta CDR3 regions were amplified from genomic DNA using the immunoSEQ Assay, a bias-controlled multiplex PCR. Per the source publication's procedure: The number of nucleated cells in each sample was estimated by amplification of reference gene primers within the assay. Sequence reads were collapsed and filtered to measure the absolute abundance of every unique TCRbeta CDR3 rearrangement. Productive Simpson clonality was computed per sample as the square root of Simpson's diversity index over productive rearrangements. Imported from immuneACCESS, the table was reduced by TCRdb to in-frame sequences with V and J called. These copies leave out some clones; in studies compared against another copy, an unresolved V gene accounts for under half, and the cause of the remainder is not known. The V and J calls and clone size were taken over from that table, and D and trimming were inferred from the DNA. This sample has about 40,000 clones in its table, and about 88% of those were observed once. The top ten clones comprise approximately 10% of the sample.

Remarks on this clone: Its antigen remains unidentified. Nothing much larger sits one base from this clone, and base qualities are not available.

Whole blood was collected in K2EDTA tubes by collaborating institutions according to the institutions' own protocols. Collaborator samples were shipped for TCRbeta analysis as frozen whole blood, isolated PBMCs, or DNA extracted from either sample type. The CDR3 goes from the cysteine to the phenylalanine over 17 residues. Only CDR3 DNA remains: 51 bases, in frame from the first base. The germline V end is reduced by 5 bases and the J end by 3 bases; junction bases left unmatched: 14. Reading the germline V gene (reference sequence) gives CDR1 LNHDA and CDR2 SQIVND. The sequenced material came from peripheral blood. This clonotype originated in a man between 60 and 70 years old with active COVID-19. This sequence uses TRBV19 and TRBJ1-1; 8 nucleotides in the junction match TRBD1. The DNA reads TGTGCCAGTAGTCCTGGCGCAGGGGGCGCGGATTACACTGAAGCTTTCTTT. This is translated as CASSPGAGGADYTEAFF. When the CDR3 is completed using the reference TRBV19 and TRBJ1-1 genes on either side, the full variable domain is DGGITQSPKYLFRKEGQNVTLSCEQNLNHDAMYWYRQDPGQGLRLIYYSQIVNDFQKGDIAEGYSVSREKKESFPLTVTSAQKNPTAFYLCASSPGAGGADYTEAFFGQGTRLTVV.